This TCR beta chain is from a study of blood T cell repertoires in COVID-19. The germline gives CDR1 KGHDR, CDR2 SFDVKD. The CDR3 runs to 15 residues. Trimming removed 5 bases from V and 4 bases from J, with 14 bases in between. The protocol was immunoSEQ multiplex PCR, while the TCRdb copy is restricted to in-frame clones and leaves out a portion. The data show about 100,000 clones, roughly 85% seen once. The source of this sequence is a woman in her sixties or seventies with acute or convalescent COVID-19. Material: peripheral blood. This rearrangement joins TRBV24-1 to TRBJ2-1, with D maybe TRBD2 (5 bases). CDR3 amino acids: CATSVTSGSYNEQFF. CDR3 nucleotides: TGTGCCACCAGTGTCACATCGGGGTCGTACAATGAGCAGTTCTTC.